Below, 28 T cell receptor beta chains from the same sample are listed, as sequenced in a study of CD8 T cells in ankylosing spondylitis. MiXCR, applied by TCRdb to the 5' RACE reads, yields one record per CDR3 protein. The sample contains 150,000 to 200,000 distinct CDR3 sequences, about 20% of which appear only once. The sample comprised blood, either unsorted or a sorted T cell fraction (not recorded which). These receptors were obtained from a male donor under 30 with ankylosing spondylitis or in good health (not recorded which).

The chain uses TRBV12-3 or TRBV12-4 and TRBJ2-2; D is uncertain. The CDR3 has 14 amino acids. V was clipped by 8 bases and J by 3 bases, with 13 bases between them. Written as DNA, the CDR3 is TGTGCCAGCCGACCTCAAGATCACACCGGGGAGCTGTTTTTT. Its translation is CASRPQDHTGELFF.

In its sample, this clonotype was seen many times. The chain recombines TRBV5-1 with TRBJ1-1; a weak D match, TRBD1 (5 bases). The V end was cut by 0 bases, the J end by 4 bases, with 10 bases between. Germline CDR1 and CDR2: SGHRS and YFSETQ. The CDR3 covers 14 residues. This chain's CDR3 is CASSLDGDGTEAFF. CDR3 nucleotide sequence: TGCGCCAGCAGCTTGGATGGGGACGGCACTGAAGCTTTCTTT.

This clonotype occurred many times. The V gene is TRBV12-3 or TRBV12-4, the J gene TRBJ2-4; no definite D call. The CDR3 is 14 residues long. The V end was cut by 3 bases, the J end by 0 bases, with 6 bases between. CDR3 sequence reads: CASSFEIAKNIQYF. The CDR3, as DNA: TGTGCCAGCAGTTTTGAGATAGCCAAAAACATTCAGTACTTC.

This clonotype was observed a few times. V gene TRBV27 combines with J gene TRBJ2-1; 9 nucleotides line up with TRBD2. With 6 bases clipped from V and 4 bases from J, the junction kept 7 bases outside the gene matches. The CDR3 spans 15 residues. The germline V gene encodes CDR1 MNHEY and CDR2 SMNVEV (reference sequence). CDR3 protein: CASSVNSGSYNEQFF. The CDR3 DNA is TGTGCCAGCAGCGTAAATAGCGGGAGTTACAATGAGCAGTTCTTC.

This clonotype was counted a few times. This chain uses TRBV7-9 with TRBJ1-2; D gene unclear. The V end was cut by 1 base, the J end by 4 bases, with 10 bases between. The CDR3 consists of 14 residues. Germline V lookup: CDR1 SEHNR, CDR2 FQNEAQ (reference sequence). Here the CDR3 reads CASSLGSQLYGYTF. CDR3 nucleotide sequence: TGTGCCAGCAGCTTAGGGTCCCAGCTCTATGGCTACACCTTC.

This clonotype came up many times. The CDR3 nucleotides are TGCGCCAGCAGCCAAGTACCTAGCGGAAGCTACGAGCAGTACTTC. This sequence encodes CASSQVPSGSYEQYF. The chain joins TRBV4-1 to TRBJ2-7; TRBD2 aligns across 7 bases. This CDR3 comprises 15 residues. Germline lookup yields CDR1 MGHRA and CDR2 YSYEKL. The V segment lost 1 base and the J segment 3 bases; nucleotides outside the gene matches: 6.

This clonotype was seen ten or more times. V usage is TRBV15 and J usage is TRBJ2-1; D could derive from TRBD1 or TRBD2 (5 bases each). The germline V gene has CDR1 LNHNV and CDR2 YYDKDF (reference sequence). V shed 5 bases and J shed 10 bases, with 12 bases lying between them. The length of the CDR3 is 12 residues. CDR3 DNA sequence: TGTGCCACCAGCGGGGGATTGGCAGAGCAGTTCTTC. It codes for CATSGGLAEQFF.

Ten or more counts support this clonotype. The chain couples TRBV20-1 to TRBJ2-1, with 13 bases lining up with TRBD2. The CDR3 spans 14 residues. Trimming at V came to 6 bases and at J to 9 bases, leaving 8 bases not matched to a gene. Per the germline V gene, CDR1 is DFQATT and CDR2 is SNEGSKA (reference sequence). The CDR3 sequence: CSAPPGLAGIEQFF. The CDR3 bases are TGCAGTGCCCCGCCGGGACTAGCGGGAATTGAGCAGTTCTTC.

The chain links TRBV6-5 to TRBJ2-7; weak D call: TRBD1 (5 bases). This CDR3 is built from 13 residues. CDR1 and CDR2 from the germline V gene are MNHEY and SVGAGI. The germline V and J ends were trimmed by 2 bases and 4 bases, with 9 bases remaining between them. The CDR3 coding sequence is TGTGCCAGCAGTTACAGGGGATATTACGAGCAGTACTTC. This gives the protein CASSYRGYYEQYF.

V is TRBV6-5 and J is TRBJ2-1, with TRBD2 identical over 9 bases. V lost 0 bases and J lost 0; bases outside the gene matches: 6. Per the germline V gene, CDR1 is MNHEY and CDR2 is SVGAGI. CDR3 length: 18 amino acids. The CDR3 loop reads CASSYSKLAGNSYNEQFF. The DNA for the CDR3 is TGTGCCAGCAGTTACTCGAAGCTAGCGGGAAACTCCTACAATGAGCAGTTCTTC.

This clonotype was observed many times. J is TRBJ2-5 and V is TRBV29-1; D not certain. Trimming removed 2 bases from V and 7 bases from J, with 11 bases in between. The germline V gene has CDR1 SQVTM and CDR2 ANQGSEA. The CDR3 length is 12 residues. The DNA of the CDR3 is TGCAGCGTTGAAAGTGGAAGAAGGACCCAGTACTTC. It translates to CSVESGRRTQYF. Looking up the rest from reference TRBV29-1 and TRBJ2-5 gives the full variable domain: SAVISQKPSRDICQRGTSLTIQCQVDSQVTMMFWYRQQPGQSLTLIATANQGSEATYESGFVIDKFPISRPNLTFSTLTVSNMSPEDSSIYLCSVESGRRTQYFGPGTRLLVL.

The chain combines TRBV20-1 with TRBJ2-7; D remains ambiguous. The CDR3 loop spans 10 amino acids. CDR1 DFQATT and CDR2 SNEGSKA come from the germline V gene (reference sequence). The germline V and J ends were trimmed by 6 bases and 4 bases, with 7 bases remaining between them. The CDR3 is CSAPAYEQYF. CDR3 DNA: TGCAGTGCCCCTGCATACGAGCAGTACTTC.

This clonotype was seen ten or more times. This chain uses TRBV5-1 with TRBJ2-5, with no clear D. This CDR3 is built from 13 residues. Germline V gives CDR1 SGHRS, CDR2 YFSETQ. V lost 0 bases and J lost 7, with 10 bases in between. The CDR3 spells CASSLDDVGTQYF. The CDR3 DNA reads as TGCGCCAGCAGCTTGGATGACGTAGGGACCCAGTACTTC.

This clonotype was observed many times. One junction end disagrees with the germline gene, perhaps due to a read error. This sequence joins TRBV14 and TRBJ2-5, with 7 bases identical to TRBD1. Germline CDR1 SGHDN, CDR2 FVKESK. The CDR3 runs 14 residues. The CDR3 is CASSKDRVAETQYF. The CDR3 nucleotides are TGTGCCAGCAGCAAAGACAGGGTAGCTGAGACCCAGTACTTC.

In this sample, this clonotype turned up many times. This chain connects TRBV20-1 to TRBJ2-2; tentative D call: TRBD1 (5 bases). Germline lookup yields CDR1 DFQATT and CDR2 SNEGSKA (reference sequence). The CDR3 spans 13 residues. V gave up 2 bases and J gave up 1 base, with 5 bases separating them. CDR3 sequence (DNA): TGCAGTGCTAGACAGGGGAACACCGGGGAGCTGTTTTTT. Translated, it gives CSARQGNTGELFF.

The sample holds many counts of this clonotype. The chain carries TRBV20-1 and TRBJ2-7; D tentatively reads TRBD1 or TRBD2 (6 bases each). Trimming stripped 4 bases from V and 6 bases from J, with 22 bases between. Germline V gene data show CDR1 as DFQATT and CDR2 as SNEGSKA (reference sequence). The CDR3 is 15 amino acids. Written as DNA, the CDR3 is TGCAGTGCTATCCAAATTGGGGGGAAGGGGGTCGAGCAGTACGTC. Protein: CSAIQIGGKGVEQYV.

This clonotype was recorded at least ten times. CDR3: CSVVVNTEAFF. The CDR3 DNA sequence: TGCAGCGTTGTGGTGAACACTGAAGCTTTCTTT. This chain connects TRBV29-1 to TRBJ1-1, with unresolved D. Looked up from germline, CDR1 is SQVTM and CDR2 is ANQGSEA. The CDR3 is 11 residues long. The V and J ends lost 4 bases and 0 bases respectively, with 3 bases between them.

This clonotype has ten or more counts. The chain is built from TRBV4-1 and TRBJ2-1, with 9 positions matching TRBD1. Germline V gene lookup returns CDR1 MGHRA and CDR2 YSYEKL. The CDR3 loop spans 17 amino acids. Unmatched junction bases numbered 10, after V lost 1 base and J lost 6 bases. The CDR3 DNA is TGCGCCAGCAGCCAAGGGGACCCGGGACAGGGATTCAATGAGCAGTTCTTC. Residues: CASSQGDPGQGFNEQFF.

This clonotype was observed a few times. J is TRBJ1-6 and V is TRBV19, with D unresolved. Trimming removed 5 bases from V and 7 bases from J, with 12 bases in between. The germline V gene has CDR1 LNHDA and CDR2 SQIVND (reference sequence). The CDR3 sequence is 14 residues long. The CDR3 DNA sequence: TGTGCCAGTAGTGGCGGGGATATAAATTCACCCCTCCACTTT. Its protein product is CASSGGDINSPLHF.

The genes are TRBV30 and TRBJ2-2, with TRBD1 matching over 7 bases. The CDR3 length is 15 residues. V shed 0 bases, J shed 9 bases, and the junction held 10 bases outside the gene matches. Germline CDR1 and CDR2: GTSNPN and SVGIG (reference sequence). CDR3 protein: CAWSVEDRPHRELFF. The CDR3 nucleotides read TGTGCCTGGAGTGTAGAGGACAGGCCGCACCGGGAGCTGTTTTTT.

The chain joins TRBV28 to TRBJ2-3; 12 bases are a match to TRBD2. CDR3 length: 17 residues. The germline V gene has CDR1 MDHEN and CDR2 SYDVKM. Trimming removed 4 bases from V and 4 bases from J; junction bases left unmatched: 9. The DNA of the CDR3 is TGTGCCAGCAGTTCAATGACTAGCGGGAGTGGGGCAGATACGCAGTATTTT. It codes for CASSSMTSGSGADTQYF.

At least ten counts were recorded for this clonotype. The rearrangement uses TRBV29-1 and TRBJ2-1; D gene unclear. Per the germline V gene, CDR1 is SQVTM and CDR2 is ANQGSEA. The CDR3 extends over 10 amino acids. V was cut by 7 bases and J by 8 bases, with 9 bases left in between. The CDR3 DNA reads TGCAGCGCAATTAGGGATGAGCAGTTCTTC. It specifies CSAIRDEQFF.

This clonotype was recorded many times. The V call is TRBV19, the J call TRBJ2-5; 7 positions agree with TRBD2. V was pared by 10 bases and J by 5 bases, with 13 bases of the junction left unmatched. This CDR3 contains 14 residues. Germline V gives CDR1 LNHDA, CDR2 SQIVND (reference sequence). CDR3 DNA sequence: TGTGCCACCCGTTCCCGCGGGAGTTACGAGACCCAGTACTTC. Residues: CATRSRGSYETQYF.

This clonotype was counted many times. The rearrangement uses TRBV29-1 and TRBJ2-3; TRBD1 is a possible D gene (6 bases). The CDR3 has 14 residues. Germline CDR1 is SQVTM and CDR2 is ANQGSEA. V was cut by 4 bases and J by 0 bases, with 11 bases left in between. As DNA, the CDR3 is TGCAGCGTTGTTGGGACACCGAGCACAGATACGCAGTATTTT. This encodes CSVVGTPSTDTQYF.

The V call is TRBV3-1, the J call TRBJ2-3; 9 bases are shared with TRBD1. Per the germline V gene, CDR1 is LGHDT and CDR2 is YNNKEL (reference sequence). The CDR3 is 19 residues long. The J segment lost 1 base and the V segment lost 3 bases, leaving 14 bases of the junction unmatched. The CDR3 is CASSHTLGTGSSGTDTQYF. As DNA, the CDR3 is TGTGCCAGCAGCCATACTCTTGGGACAGGGAGCAGCGGCACAGATACGCAGTATTTT.

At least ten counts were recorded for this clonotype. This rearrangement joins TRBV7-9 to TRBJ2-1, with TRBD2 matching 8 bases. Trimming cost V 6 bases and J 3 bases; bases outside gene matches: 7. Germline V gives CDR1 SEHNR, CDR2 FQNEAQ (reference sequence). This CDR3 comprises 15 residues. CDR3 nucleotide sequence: TGTGCCAGCAGAGCTACTAGCGGACACTACAATGAGCAGTTCTTC. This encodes CASRATSGHYNEQFF.

This CDR3 reads CASSLTRSETQYF. The CDR3 bases are TGTGCCAGCAGCTTAACTAGATCGGAGACCCAGTACTTC. The chain links TRBV7-2 to TRBJ2-5; a possible D gene is TRBD2 (5 bases). The CDR3 is 13 amino acids. CDR1 and CDR2 (germline): SGHTA, FQGNSA. V was clipped by 2 bases and J by 5 bases, with 9 bases between them.

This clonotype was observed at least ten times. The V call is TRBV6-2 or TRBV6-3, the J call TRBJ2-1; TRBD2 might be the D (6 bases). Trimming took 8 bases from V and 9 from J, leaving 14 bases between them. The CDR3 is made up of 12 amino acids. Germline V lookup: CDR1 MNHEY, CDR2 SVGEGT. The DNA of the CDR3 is TGTGCCAGCGGGTCGGGAGCGGGTGAGCAGTTCTTC. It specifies CASGSGAGEQFF.